These 3 T cell receptor beta chains came from one sample sequenced in a study (dated by TCRdb to 2021 to 2024). The receptor library was made with the immunoSEQ multiplex PCR assay. Sourced from immuneACCESS, this table was stored by TCRdb with only in-frame sequences that have V and J called. A share of the clones is absent; for the studies checked, an unresolved V gene accounts for under half, and the remainder has no known explanation. Recorded for this sample are 68,000 or so clones; just under 95% of them occurred a single time. The biggest ten clones account for less than 4.5% of the sample. Specimen: PBMCs. Receptors originate from a man aged 40-49 years with rheumatoid arthritis.

The chain has TRBV28 and TRBJ1-3; D ambiguous. The CDR3 is 13 amino acids. The V end was cut by 7 bases, the J end by 0 bases, with 7 bases between. Germline V gives CDR1 MDHEN, CDR2 SYDVKM. CDR3 DNA sequence: TGTGCCAGCACCCAGCCCTCTGGAAACACCATATATTTT. It translates to CASTQPSGNTIYF.

The chain carries TRBV27 and TRBJ2-7; 9 bases map to TRBD2. After removal of 0 bases from V and 0 bases from J, the junction contained 9 bases not matched to a gene. CDR1 is MNHEY and CDR2 is SMNVEV in the germline V gene (reference sequence). This CDR3 contains 18 residues. The CDR3 here is CASSLSTSRGGNSYEQYF. Here the CDR3 DNA reads TGTGCCAGCAGTTTATCGACCTCGCGGGGGGGCAACTCCTACGAGCAGTACTTC.

The gene calls are TRBV5-4 and TRBJ2-1; D possibly corresponds to TRBD2 (6 bases). The germline V gene has CDR1 SGHNT and CDR2 YYREEE (reference sequence). The CDR3 contains 16 residues. The V end was cut by 0 bases, the J end by 7 bases, with 17 bases between. CDR3 region: CASSLDGLSGLNEQFF. CDR3 bases: TGTGCCAGCAGCTTGGATGGACTATCAGGGTTAAATGAGCAGTTCTTC.